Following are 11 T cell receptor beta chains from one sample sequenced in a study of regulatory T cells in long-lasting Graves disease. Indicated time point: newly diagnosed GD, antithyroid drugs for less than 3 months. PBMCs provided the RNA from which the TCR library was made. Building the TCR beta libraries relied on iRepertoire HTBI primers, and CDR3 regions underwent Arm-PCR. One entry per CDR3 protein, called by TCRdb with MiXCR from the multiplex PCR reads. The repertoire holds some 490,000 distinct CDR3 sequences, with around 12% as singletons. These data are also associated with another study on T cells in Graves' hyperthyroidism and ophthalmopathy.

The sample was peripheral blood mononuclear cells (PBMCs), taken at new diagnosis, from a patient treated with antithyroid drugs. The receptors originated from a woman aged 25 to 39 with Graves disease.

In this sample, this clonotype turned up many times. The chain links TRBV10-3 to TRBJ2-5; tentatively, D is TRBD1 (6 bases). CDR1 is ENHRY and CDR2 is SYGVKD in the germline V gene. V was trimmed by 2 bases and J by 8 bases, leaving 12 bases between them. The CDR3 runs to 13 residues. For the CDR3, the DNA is TGTGCCATCAGTGAGGCTCAGGGGTCAACCCAGTACTTC. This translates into CAISEAQGSTQYF.

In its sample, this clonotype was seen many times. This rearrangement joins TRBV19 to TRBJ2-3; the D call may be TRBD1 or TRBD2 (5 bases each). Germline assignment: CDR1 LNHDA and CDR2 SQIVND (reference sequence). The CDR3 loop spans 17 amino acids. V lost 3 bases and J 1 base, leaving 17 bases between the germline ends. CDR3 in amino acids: CASSIGVLTGRTDTQYF. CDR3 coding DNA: TGTGCCAGTAGTATTGGGGTACTTACGGGACGCACAGATACGCAGTATTTT.

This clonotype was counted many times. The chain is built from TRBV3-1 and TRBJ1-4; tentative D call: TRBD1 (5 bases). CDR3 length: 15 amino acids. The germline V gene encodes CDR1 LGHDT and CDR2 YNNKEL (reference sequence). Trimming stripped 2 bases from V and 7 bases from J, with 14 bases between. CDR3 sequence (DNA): TGTGCCAGCAGCCAAACCGGGGCGGTCGGTGAAAAACTGTTTTTT. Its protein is CASSQTGAVGEKLFF.

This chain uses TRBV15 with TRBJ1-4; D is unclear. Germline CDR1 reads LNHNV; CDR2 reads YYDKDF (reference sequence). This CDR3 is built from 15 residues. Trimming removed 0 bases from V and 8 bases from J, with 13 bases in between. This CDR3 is CATSRDGVRREKLFF. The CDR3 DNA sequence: TGTGCCACCAGCAGAGATGGGGTTAGACGGGAAAAACTGTTTTTT.

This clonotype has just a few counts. The CDR3 DNA is TGCGCCAGCAGCCAAGATCCCTGGACTTTATACGAGCAGTACTTC. Translation gives CASSQDPWTLYEQYF. This chain uses TRBV4-1 with TRBJ2-7; TRBD2 might be the D (5 bases). Deletions cut 0 bases from V and 4 bases from J, with 13 bases between. The CDR3 consists of 15 residues. Germline CDR1 is MGHRA and CDR2 is YSYEKL.

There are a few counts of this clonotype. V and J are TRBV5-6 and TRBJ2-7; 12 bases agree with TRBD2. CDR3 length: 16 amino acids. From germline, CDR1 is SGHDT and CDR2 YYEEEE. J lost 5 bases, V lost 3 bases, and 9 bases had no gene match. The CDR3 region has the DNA TGTGCCAGCAGCTCGACGGGACTAGCGGGTGAAGACGAGCAGTACTTC. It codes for CASSSTGLAGEDEQYF.

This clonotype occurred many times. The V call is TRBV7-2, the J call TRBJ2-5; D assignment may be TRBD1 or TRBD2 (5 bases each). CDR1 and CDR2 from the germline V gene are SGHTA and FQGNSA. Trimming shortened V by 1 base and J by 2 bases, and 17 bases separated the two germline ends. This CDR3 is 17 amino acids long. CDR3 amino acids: CASSLVGPTLRQETQYF. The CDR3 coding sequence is TGTGCCAGCAGCTTAGTGGGACCCACCCTCCGGCAAGAGACCCAGTACTTC.

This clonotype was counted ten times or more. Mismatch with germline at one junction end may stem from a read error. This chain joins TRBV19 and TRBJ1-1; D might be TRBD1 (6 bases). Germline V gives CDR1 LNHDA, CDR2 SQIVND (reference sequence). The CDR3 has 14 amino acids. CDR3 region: CASSIGQRNTETFF. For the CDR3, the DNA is TGTGCCAGTAGTATTGGACAGAGGAACACTGAAACTTTCTTT.

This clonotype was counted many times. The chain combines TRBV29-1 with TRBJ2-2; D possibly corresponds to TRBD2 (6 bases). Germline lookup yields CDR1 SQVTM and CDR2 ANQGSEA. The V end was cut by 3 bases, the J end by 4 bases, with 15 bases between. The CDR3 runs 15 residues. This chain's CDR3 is CSVEVTGVATGELFF. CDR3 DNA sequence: TGCAGCGTTGAGGTTACGGGAGTTGCCACCGGGGAGCTGTTTTTT.

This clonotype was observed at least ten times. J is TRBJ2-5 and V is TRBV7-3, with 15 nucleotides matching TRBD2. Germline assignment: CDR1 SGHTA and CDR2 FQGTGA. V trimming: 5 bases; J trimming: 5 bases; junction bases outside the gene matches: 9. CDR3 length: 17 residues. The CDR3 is CASSRGTSGRSGETQYF. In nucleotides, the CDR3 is TGTGCCAGCAGCCGCGGGACTAGCGGGAGGTCGGGGGAGACCCAGTACTTC.

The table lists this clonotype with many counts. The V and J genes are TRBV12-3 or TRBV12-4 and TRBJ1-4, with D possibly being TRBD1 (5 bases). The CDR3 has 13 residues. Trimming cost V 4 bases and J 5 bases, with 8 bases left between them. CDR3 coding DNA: TGTGCCAGCAGTTGGGCAGGGAATGAAAAACTGTTTTTT. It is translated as CASSWAGNEKLFF.